This record concerns one T cell receptor beta chain sequence. The antigen is undetermined. This entry comes from a study of PD-1 blockade in mismatch repair-deficient tumors. In the study overall: Patients had around twelve mismatch repair-deficient cancer types, all previously treated and progressing.

Measured with immunoSEQ multiplex PCR; TCRdb has only the in-frame clones, and not every one. The repertoire holds roughly 120,000 clones, around nine tenths seen once, with 12% in the top ten. Whole-study findings and limits: Tumor-resident clones, often undetectable pretreatment in blood, expanded then contracted after pembrolizumab.

The material sequenced was peripheral blood, taken approximately 71 weeks after starting pembrolizumab. The clonotype originates from an adult with mismatch repair-deficient cancer.

In DNA form, the CDR3 reads TGTGCCAGCAGCTTTACACTGAACACTGAAGCTTTCTTT. Residues: CASSFTLNTEAFF. This chain connects TRBV5-6 to TRBJ1-1; the D is unclear. Trimming shortened V by 2 bases and J by 0 bases, and 5 bases separated the two germline ends. The CDR3 extends over 13 amino acids. The germline V gene encodes CDR1 SGHDT and CDR2 YYEEEE.